The entry below describes one TCR beta chain. Its specific antigen is unknown. Base quality data are lacking; no much larger clone is found one base away. The junction carries 10 bases between V and J, which are trimmed by 7 bases and 1 base respectively. CDR3 length: 13 amino acids, cysteine to phenylalanine. Only the CDR3 region is kept as DNA, spanning 39 bases read in frame from base 1. CDR1 and CDR2, per the germline V gene, are SNHLY and FYNNEI. These data originate in a study of cytomegalovirus exposure and HLA in healthy donors (dated by TCRdb to about 2017). In terms of the full investigation: In an earlier analysis of under 750 of the donors, around 300 Gb of sequence data and 100 million or so unique TCR beta sequences from about 180 million T cells were reported. An early release that covered some 640 HLA-typed donors contained about 300 gigabases of sequencing data and around 80 million unique TCR sequences. The genetic ancestry cluster associated with self-reported Caucasian donors included around four fifths of the roughly 400 genotyped donors. The study was designed to test whether signatures of past pathogen exposure could be identified by cataloging public T cell receptors. The study used immunosequencing to profile the T cell repertoires of more than 650 subjects and linked those repertoires to cytomegalovirus serostatus. A separate validation cohort of 100 to 150 different subjects was used in addition to the approximately 610-subject first cohort. To predict cytomegalovirus infection status, the study combined high-throughput TCR immunosequencing, statistical association of individual TCRs with disease status, and machine learning. To study patterns of TCR occurrence, a later analysis re-analyzed previously published TCR beta repertoires from 650 to 750 donors and added high-resolution HLA genotyping. The later analysis used no new phenotypic data to find candidate immune exposures, relying instead on TCR beta sequences and their occurrence across donors. An earlier analysis of around 580 of the donors used high-throughput TCR beta sequencing to judge whether each TCR beta V gene segment behaved as functional or pseudogenic. Donor age, sex, ethnicity and CMV serostatus were collected together with the repertoire data. Genome-wide SNP genotypes for about 60% of the roughly 670 donors were used in a later genetic analysis, which treated that subset as a discovery cohort. All discovery cohort repertoires had been generated on a single sequencing platform. HLA typing covered class I and class II loci at four-digit resolution. The number of typed donors differed by locus: about 629-630 for A, B, C, DRB1 and DQB1; 500 to 550 for DQA1; 606 for DPA1; and approximately 450 for DPB1. Because of strong linkage in the cohort, 4 to 6 DR-DQ haplotypes were treated as single units for association and clustering. On average, about 200,000 unique TCR beta nucleotide sequences were sequenced per donor among roughly 430 genotyped donors of the cohort, with about 19% of those sequences being non-productive.

Overall study results and their limits: In a later analysis, the rate of TCR association differed among HLA loci, with DRB1 alleles having the most associated TCRs and HLA-C alleles having the fewest. Some IMGT-functional V segments, including TRBV6-2 and TRBV6-3, could not be distinguished by the 87-base-pair reads and were therefore excluded. Linkage disequilibrium might explain the correlated functional status among segregating V segments, but an unknown experimental factor could not be excluded. Specific HLA alleles were associated with roughly 17,000 TCR beta sequences at a false discovery rate of 0.05 in a later analysis. The authors suggested that the approach could potentially be generalized to other disease states and immunological phenotypes. In a later analysis, HLA-associated TCR beta chains showed more clonal expansion and lower generation probabilities than non-associated chains that were equally common. When HLA alleles, especially DR and DQ, strongly co-occurred, TCR associations were difficult to assign to individual alleles. The cohort was sequenced for TCR beta chains only, and without alpha or paired-chain data the features that could be detected were limited. HLA typing was unavailable for some donors at each locus, so association tests used only the typed subset. An earlier analysis of approximately 600 of the donors showed that most TCR beta V segments appeared in productive rearrangements either about 87% or about 30% of the time, which broadly matched IMGT annotations. In both the original and validation cohorts, the classifier was reported to diagnose cytomegalovirus status with high specificity and sensitivity. Because counts were too low, under 20 rarely observed V segments, including chromosome 9 orphons, were left out of the earlier analysis of a few hundred of the donors. In a later analysis, several top co-occurrence clusters were reported to appear linked to parvovirus B19, influenza, CMV and Epstein-Barr virus. Most CMV-associated TCR beta chains appeared to be HLA-restricted in a later analysis, and the HLA associations seemed to be driven largely by CMV exposure. Three of the identified cytomegalovirus-associated TCR beta chains were confirmed in vitro to be specific for cytomegalovirus antigens. Most TCR sequences were observed very rarely across donors, whereas some public TCRs were present in many individuals. For the cohort, immune exposure information was limited to CMV serostatus. In a later genetic analysis, a missense DCLRE1C variant was associated with V-gene and J-gene trimming of TCR beta chains, and the association was replicated in an independent cohort. Roughly uniform sequencing depth across donors was assumed in presence/absence analyses, although this assumption may not hold. Compared with the roughly 720-donor mean, donors in an Asian-associated ancestry cluster had fewer N-insertions in productive TCRs, according to a later genetic analysis. The sequencing pipeline was judged likely to have produced a cluster of highly shared sequence variants as a technical artifact. The study listed 164 TCR beta chains as associated with cytomegalovirus. A further reported finding was that TCR beta sequences accurately predicted the HLA-A and HLA-B alleles for most subjects in the first cohort.

The library came from the immunoSEQ multiplex PCR assay. The multiplex PCR relied on a mix of 60 forward primers for TCR Vbeta segments and 13 reverse primers for TCR Jbeta segments. The CDR3 region of rearranged TCR beta genes was amplified from genomic DNA by a multiplex PCR assay. The Illumina HiSeq System was used to sequence the amplified TCR beta libraries as 87-base-pair reads. As for how the authors treated the data: In a later analysis, 70 million to 95 million unique TCR beta chains were counted across the roughly 670 repertoires, and around 10 million of these chains were shared by at least two donors. To remove PCR and sequencing errors, raw reads were error-corrected and collapsed into unique sequences using a nearest-neighbor algorithm that merged closely related sequences. CDR3 sequences were aligned to IMGT reference sequences to assign V, D and J gene segments. For a sequence to be retained, a match of at least six nucleotides was required to both a V gene segment and a J gene segment. A rearrangement counted as productive if the CDR3 had no stop codons and remained in frame with V and J, and every other rearrangement counted as non-productive. CDR3 was defined according to IMGT convention as the region running from the second conserved V-encoded cysteine to the conserved J-encoded phenylalanine. The earlier analysis of some 540 of the donors excluded any sequence lacking an unambiguous match to a single V gene segment. An earlier analysis of around 600 of the donors classified V segments as functional when productive rearrangements were above 56.7% and as segregating when the standard deviation between donors was above 5%. A statistical classification framework was built to diagnose cytomegalovirus status from the catalog of TCR beta chain sequences. In a later analysis, TCR nucleotide sequences were compared against IMGT/GENE-DB human TR gene sequences so that V and J genes could be assigned. A later analysis assigned CDR3 sequences and most-parsimonious VDJ recombination scenarios with the TCRdist pipeline. In a later analysis, each TCR beta chain was defined by its CDR3 amino acid sequence together with its V-gene family, and reads lacking a unique V-gene family were excluded. To address suspected cross-contamination and a sequencing artifact, a later analysis removed 592 highly shared, low-generation-probability nucleotide sequences. In a later analysis, a clonal expansion index was calculated for each public chain from normalized within-repertoire ranks of inferred template counts. Generation probabilities in a later analysis came from a VDJ recombination model fitted to out-of-frame rearrangements, and those results were checked against IGoR. In a later analysis, hypergeometric tests were used to score TCR-TCR, TCR-HLA and TCR-CMV co-occurrence, with a repertoire-size bias correction applied to TCR pairs. A later analysis estimated false discovery rates by permuting HLA or CMV assignments 20 times. In a later analysis, co-occurring TCRs were grouped with DBSCAN, and TCRdist sequence similarity was added when clustering was performed within HLA-allele-positive subsets. For co-occurrence clustering, repertoires with fewer than 30,000 or more than 120,000 public chains were excluded, along with five or six repertoires with anomalous nucleotide sharing. Held by TCRdb, this immuneACCESS table contains in-frame sequences only and omits some clones. Under half of the omission traces to an unresolved V gene where checked; the cause of the rest is unknown. The DNA was the basis for D and trimming; V, J and clone size are from that table. The sample includes 200,000 or so clones, with almost 85% observed a single time. The ten largest account for around 0.27% of the sample.

The cohort consisted of 600 or so healthy bone marrow donors. Cohort members were all nominally healthy when sampled, although unrecorded immune exposures were likely present. The donor was CMV seronegative and was included in the group of around 320 seronegative cohort members. Each donor provided a peripheral blood sample, and peripheral blood mononuclear cells were used for TCR beta sequencing. Genomic DNA was extracted from the blood cell samples with the Qiagen DNeasy Blood Extraction Kit. The specimen was PBMCs. The receptor comes from a boy aged 5-17 years in good health and CMV-seronegative. The chain couples TRBV2 to TRBJ1-1; the D segment cannot be called with confidence. Here is the DNA: TGTGCCAGCACGATAGATTCGAACACTGAAGCTTTCTTT. Its protein reads: CASTIDSNTEAFF.